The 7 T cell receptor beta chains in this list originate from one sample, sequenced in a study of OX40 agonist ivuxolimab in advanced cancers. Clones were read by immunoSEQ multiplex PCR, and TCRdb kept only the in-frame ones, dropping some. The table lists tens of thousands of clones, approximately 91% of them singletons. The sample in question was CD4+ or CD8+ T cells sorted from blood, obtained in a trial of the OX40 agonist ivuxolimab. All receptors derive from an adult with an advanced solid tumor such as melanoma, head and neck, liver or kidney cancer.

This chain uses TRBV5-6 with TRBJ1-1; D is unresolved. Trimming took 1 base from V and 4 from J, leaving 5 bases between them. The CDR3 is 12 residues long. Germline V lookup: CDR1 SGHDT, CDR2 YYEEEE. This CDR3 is CASSLLSTEAFF. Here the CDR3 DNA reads TGTGCCAGCAGCTTGCTCAGCACTGAAGCTTTCTTT.

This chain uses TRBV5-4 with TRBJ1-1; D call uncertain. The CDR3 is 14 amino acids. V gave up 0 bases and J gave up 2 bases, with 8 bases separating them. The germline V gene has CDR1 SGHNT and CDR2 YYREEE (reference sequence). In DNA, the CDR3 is TGTGCCAGCAGCTTGGCGGGCAGCAACACTGAAGCTTTCTTT. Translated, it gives CASSLAGSNTEAFF.

CDR3: CASSSMAGLLNTEAFF. The CDR3 DNA reads TGTGCCAGCAGCTCAATGGCGGGACTATTGAACACTGAAGCTTTCTTT. The chain is built from TRBV9 and TRBJ1-1, with D perhaps matching TRBD1 (5 bases). The CDR3 totals 16 residues. V shed 4 bases and J shed 0 bases, with 16 bases lying between them. Germline CDR1 SGDLS, CDR2 YYNGEE. The full variable domain, in which reference TRBV9 and TRBJ1-1 provide the parts outside the CDR3, is DSGVTQTPKHLITATGQRVTLRCSPRSGDLSVYWYQQSLDQGLQFLIQYYNGEERAKGNILERFSAQQFPDLHSELNLSSLELGDSALYFCASSSMAGLLNTEAFFGQGTRLTVV.

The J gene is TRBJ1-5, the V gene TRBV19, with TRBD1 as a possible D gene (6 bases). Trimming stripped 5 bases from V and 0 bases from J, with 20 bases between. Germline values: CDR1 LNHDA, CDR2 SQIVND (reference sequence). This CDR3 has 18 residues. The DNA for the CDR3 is TGTGCCAGTAGTTTGGGACAAGGTCGGGAAAATAGCAATCAGCCCCAGCATTTT. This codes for CASSLGQGRENSNQPQHF.

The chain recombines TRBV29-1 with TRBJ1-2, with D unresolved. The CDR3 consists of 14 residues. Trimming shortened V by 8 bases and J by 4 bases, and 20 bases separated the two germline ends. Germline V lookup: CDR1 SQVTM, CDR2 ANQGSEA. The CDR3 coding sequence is TGCAGCCCATGGACGGAGCCGAGAGGCTATGGCTACACCTTC. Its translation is CSPWTEPRGYGYTF.

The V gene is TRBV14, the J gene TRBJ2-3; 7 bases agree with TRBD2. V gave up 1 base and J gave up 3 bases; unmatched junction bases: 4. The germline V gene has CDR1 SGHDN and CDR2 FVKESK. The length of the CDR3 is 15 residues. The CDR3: CASSQAASGTDTQYF. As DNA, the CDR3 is TGTGCCAGCAGCCAAGCGGCTAGCGGAACAGATACGCAGTATTTT. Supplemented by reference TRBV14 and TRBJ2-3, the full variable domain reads EAGVTQFPSHSVIEKGQTVTLRCDPISGHDNLYWYRRVMGKEIKFLLHFVKESKQDESGMPNNRFLAERTGGTYSTLKVQPAELEDSGVYFCASSQAASGTDTQYFGPGTRLTVL.

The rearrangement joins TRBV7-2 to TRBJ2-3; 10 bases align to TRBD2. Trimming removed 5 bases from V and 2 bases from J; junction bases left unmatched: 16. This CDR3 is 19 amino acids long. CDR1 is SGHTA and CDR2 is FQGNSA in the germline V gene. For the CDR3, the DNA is TGTGCCAGCAGCCCCCGAGGGCTAGCGGGAGAGAAGGACACAGATACGCAGTATTTT. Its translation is CASSPRGLAGEKDTDTQYF.